This T cell receptor (beta chain) was sequenced for a study of blood T cells in healthy people across ages. The table lists this clonotype with a few counts. Its antigen is undetermined. Study-level results: Among long-lived donors, naive CD4+ cells were more numerous and diversity higher than in aged donors.

The CDR3 loop spans 13 amino acids. V was pared by 3 bases and J by 6 bases, with 4 bases of the junction left unmatched. Germline lookup yields CDR1 LGHDT and CDR2 YNNKEL (reference sequence). For the second PCR, which ran for roughly 6 to 11 cycles, a sample-barcoded 5' primer and a J-beta primer mix were used. Via MiXCR, TCRdb re-called the 5' RACE reads, giving one row per CDR3 protein. The repertoire holds fewer than 1,200,000 distinct CDR3 sequences, with about 23% as singletons. These data were also reused for a study on T cells of mothers and their children. That publication notes: In this cohort, donors were a few healthy Caucasian mothers plus their six children. The effect of thymic selection on TCR recombination output is similar between related and unrelated pairs. Researchers report slightly higher, though non-significant, overlap in related mother-child pairs than in unrelated pairs.

Sequencing was carried out using blood. The sequence came from a girl aged 2-9 years in good health. V gene TRBV3-1 combines with J gene TRBJ2-5, with 7 nucleotides matching TRBD1. Here the CDR3 DNA reads TGTGCCAGCAGCCAGTATAGGGGGCAGACCCAGTACTTC. It encodes CASSQYRGQTQYF.